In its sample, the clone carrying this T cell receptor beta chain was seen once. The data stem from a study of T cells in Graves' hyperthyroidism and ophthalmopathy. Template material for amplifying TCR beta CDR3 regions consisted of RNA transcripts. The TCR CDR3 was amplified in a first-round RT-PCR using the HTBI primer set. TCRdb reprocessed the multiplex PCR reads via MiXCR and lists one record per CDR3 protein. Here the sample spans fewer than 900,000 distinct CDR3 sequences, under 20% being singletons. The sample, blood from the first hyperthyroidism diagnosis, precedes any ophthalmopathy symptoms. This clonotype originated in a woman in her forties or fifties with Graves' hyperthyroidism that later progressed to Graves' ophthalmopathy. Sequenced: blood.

The CDR3 sequence is CASSLTVGAGGRRNEQFF. The CDR3, as DNA: TGTGCCAGCAGCTTAACGGTGGGAGCGGGAGGGCGGCGGAATGAGCAGTTCTTC. V and J are TRBV7-3 and TRBJ2-1; 10 bases are shared with TRBD2. After removal of 0 bases from V and 7 bases from J, the junction contained 12 bases not matched to a gene. This CDR3 region has 18 residues. Germline CDR1 reads SGHTA; CDR2 reads FQGTGA.